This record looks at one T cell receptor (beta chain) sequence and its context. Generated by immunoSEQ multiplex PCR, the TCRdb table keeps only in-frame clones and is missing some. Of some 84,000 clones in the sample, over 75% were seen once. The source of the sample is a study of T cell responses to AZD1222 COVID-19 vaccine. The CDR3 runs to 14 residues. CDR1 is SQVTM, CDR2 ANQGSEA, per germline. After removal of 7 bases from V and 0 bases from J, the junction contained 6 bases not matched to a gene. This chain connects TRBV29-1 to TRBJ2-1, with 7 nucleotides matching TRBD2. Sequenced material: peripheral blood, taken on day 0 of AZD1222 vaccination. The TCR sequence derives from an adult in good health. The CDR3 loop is CSEGGGGSYNEQFF. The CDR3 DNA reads TGCAGCGAAGGAGGCGGGGGCTCCTACAATGAGCAGTTCTTC.